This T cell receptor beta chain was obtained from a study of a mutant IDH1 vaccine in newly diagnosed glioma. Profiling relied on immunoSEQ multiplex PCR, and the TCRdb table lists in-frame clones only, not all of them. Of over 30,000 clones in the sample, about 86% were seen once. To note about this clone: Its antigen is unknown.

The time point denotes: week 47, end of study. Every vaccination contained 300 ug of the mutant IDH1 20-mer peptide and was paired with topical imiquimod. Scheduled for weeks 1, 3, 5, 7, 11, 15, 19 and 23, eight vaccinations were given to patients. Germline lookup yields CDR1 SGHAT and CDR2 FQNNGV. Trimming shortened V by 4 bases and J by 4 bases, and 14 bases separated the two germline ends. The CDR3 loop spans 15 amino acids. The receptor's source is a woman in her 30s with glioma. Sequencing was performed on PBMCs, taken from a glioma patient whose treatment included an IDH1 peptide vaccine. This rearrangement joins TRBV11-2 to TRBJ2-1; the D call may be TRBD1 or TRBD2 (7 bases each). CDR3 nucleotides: TGTGCCAGCAGCTCCCAGGGGGGGTGGTACAATGAGCAGTTCTTC. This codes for CASSSQGGWYNEQFF.